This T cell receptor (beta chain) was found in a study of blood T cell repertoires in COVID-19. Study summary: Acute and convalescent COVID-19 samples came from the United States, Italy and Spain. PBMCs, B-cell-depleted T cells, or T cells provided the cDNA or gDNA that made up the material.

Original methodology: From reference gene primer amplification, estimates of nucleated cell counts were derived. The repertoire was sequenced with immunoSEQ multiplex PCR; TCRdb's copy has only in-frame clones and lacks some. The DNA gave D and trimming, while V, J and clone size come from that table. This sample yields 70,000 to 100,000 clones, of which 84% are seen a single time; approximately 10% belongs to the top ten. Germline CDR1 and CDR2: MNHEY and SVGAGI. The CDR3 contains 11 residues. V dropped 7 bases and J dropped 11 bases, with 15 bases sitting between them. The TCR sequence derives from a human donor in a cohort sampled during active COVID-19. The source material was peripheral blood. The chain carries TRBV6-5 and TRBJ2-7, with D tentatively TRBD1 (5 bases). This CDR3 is CASTSKAQEYF. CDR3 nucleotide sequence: TGTGCCAGCACCTCAAAGGCACAGGAGTACTTC.